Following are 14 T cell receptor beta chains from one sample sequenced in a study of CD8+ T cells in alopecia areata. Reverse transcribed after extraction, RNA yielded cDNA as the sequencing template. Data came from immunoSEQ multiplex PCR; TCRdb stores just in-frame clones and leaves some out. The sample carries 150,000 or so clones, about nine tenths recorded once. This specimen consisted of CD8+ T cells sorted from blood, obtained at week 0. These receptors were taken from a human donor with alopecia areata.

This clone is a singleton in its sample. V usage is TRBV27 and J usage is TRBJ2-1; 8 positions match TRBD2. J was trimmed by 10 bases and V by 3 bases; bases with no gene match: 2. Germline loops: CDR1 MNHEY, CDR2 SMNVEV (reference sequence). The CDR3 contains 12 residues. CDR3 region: CASSFGLAEQFF. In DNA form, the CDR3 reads TGTGCCAGCAGTTTTGGACTAGCAGAGCAGTTCTTC.

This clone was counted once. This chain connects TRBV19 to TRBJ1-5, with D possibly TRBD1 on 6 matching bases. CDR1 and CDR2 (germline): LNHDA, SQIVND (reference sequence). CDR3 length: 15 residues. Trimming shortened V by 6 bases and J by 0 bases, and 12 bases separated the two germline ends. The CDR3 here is CASRPDSHSNQPQHF. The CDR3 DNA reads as TGTGCCAGTAGACCGGACAGTCATAGCAATCAGCCCCAGCATTTT.

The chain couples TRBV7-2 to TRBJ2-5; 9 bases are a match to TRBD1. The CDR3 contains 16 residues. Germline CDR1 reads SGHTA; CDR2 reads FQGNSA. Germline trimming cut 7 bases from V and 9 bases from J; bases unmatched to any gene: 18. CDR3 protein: CASTRPGQGVSGAQYF. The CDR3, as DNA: TGTGCCAGCACTCGACCGGGACAGGGAGTATCCGGGGCCCAGTACTTC.

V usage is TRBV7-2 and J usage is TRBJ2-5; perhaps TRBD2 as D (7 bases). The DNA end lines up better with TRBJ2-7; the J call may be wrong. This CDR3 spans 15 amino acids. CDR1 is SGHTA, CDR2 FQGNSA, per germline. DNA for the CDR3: TGTGCCAGCTCGCCAAGGGGGGGGAAGGGCTACGAGCAGTACTTC. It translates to CASSPRGGKGYEQYF.

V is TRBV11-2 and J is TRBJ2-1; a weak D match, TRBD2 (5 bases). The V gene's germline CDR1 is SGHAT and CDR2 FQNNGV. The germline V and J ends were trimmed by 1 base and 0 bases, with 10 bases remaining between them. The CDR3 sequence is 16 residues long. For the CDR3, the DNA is TGTGCCAGCAGCTTAGGGCCGGCGGGCTCCTACAATGAGCAGTTCTTC. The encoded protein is CASSLGPAGSYNEQFF.

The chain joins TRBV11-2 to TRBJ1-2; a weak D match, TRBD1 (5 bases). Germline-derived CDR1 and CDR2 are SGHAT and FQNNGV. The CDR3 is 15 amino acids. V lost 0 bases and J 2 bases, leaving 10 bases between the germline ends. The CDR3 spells CASSLEFGGNYGYTF. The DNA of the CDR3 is TGTGCCAGCAGCTTAGAATTCGGGGGAAACTATGGCTACACCTTC.

CDR3 amino acids: CASRTGGSGEQYF. The CDR3 nucleotides read TGTGCCAGCAGGACAGGGGGGTCGGGTGAGCAGTACTTC. The rearrangement links TRBV7-9 to TRBJ2-7; 9 bases fit TRBD1. Germline trimming cut 6 bases from V and 7 bases from J; bases unmatched to any gene: 7. CDR1 and CDR2 from the germline V gene are SEHNR and FQNEAQ (reference sequence). The CDR3 runs to 13 residues.

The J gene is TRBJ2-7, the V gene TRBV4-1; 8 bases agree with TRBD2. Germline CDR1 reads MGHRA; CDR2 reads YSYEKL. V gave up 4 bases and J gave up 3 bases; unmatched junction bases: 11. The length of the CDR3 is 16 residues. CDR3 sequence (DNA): TGCGCCAGCAGCCCCAACCGGGGGGGAGACCGCTACGAGCAGTACTTC. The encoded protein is CASSPNRGGDRYEQYF.

Here the CDR3 DNA reads TGCAGCGCTGTAAGGACTGGGTCCTACGAGCAGTACTTC. It translates to CSAVRTGSYEQYF. The genes are TRBV29-1 and TRBJ2-7; maybe TRBD2 (5 bases). The CDR3 consists of 13 residues. Trimming stripped 7 bases from V and 1 base from J, with 14 bases between. From germline, CDR1 is SQVTM and CDR2 ANQGSEA.

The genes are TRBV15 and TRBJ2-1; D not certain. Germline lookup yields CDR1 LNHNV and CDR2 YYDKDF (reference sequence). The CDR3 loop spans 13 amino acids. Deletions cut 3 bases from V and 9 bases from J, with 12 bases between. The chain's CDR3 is CATSSGDWAEQFF. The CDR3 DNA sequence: TGTGCCACCAGCAGTGGAGACTGGGCTGAGCAGTTCTTC.

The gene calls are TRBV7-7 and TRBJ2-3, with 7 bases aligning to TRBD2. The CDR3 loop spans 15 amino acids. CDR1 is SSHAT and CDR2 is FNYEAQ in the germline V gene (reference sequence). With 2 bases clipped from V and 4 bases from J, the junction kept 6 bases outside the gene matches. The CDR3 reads CASSLMEGRADTQYF. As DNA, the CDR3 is TGTGCCAGCAGCTTAATGGAGGGGAGGGCAGATACGCAGTATTTT.

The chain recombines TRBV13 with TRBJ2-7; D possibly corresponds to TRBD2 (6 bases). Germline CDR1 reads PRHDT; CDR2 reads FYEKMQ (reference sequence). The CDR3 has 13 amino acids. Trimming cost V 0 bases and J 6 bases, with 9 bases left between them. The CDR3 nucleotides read TGTGCCAGCAGCTTAGGGCAGGGAGGCGAGCAGTACTTC. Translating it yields CASSLGQGGEQYF.

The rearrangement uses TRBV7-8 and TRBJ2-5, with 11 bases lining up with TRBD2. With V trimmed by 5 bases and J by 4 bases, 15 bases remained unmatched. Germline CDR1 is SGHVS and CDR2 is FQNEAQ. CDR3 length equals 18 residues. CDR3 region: CASSLGVAGGPARETQYF. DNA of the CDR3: TGTGCCAGCAGCCTGGGGGTAGCGGGAGGGCCTGCAAGAGAGACCCAGTACTTC.

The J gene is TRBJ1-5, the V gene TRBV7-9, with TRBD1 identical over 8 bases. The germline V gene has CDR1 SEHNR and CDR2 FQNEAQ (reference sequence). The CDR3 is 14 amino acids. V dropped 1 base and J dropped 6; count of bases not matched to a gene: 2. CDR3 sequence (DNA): TGTGCCAGCAGCTTAGGACAGGGGCTTCAGCCCCAGCATTTT. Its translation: CASSLGQGLQPQHF. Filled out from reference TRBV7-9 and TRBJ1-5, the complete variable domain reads DTGVSQNPRHKITKRGQNVTFRCDPISEHNRLYWYRQTLGQGPEFLTYFQNEAQLEKSRLLSDRFSAERPKGSFSTLEIQRTEQGDSAMYLCASSLGQGLQPQHFGDGTRLSIL.